This T cell receptor (beta chain) was recorded in a study of T cells in Graves' hyperthyroidism and ophthalmopathy. This clonotype was found a few times. CDR3 length: 21 amino acids. Germline assignment: CDR1 SGHRS and CDR2 YFSETQ. V was clipped by 4 bases and J by 2 bases; unmatched bases: 22. TCR beta CDR3 regions were amplified from RNA. The study used the HTBI primer set for a first-round RT-PCR of the TCR CDR3. A single record per CDR3 protein comes from TCRdb applying MiXCR to the multiplex PCR reads. The repertoire holds fewer than 400,000 distinct CDR3 sequences, with around an eighth as singletons.

The sample consisted of blood. The V and J genes are TRBV5-1 and TRBJ2-7, with TRBD2 matching over 12 bases. This clonotype originated in a man aged 50-60 years with Graves' ophthalmopathy. For the CDR3, the DNA is TGCGCCAGCAGCCAACTGACTAGCGGGAGTGTTACTCCACGCGCTCCCTACGAGCAGTACTTC. Encoded protein: CASSQLTSGSVTPRAPYEQYF.